This T cell receptor beta chain was sequenced during a study of beta chain features in type 1 diabetes. This clone was seen a handful of times. The CDR3 is 13 amino acids. CDR1 is KGHSH and CDR2 is LQKENI in the germline V gene. The V and J ends lost 5 bases and 9 bases respectively, with 14 bases between them. Isolated RNA was reverse transcribed in full, so expressed TCRB transcripts were sequenced. Assay: immunoSEQ multiplex PCR; the TCRdb copy retains only in-frame clones and omits some. The table shows roughly 290,000 clones, with around 7.3% occurring only once. This TCR derives from a woman aged 18 to 35 in good health. Sequenced sample: central memory CD4+ T cells from blood. V and J are TRBV18 and TRBJ2-1; a possible D gene is TRBD2 (6 bases). The CDR3, as DNA: TGTGCCAGCTCAGCAGTACTGGGAGGTGAGCAGTTCTTC. Residues: CASSAVLGGEQFF.